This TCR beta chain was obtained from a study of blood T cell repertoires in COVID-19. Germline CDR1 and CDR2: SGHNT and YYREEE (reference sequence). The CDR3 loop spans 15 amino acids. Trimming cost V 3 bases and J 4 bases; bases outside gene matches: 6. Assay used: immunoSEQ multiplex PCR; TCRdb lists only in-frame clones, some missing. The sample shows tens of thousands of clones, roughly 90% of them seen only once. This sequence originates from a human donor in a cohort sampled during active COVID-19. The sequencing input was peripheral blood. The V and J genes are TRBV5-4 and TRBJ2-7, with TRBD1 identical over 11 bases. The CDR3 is CASSSAGQGGYEQYF. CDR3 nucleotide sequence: TGTGCCAGCAGCTCGGCGGGACAGGGGGGATACGAGCAGTACTTC.